This T cell receptor (beta chain) was recovered during a study of patients and donors after allogeneic stem cell transplantation (dated by TCRdb to 2019 to 2021). V loses 3 bases, J loses 2 bases, and the germline ends lie 15 bases apart. Sequences KGHSH (CDR1) and LQKENI (CDR2) are obtained from the germline V gene. The CDR3 contains 16 residues, cysteine and phenylalanine counted. Only the CDR3 portion is preserved as DNA: 48 bases, with reading frame beginning at the first base. The library was built by means of RT-PCR. Sequencing took place on a NextSeq 550. Starting from the raw public reads, TCRdb applied fastp trimming at Q25, assembled clones with MiXCR and retained in-frame beta chains. Identical CDR3 proteins give one entry, which carries the most common genes and DNA. The sample data list tens of thousands of distinct CDR3 sequences, and around 5% of these were observed just once. The ten largest account for about 2.8% of the sample.

With regard to this clonotype: Its specific antigen is unknown. Base qualities were left out, and no much larger clone turns up one base away.

This sequence originates from a human donor who was either an allogeneic HSCT recipient or a stem cell or donor lymphocyte infusion donor (not recorded which). It is not recorded whose cells these are; they may come from a transplant donor. This receptor chain uses TRBV18 and TRBJ2-3, with a tentative D gene TRBD2 over 6 matching bases. Sequencing was done on a sample of blood, either unsorted or a sorted T cell fraction (not recorded which). The CDR3 reads CASSPSLARTTDTQYF. The DNA reads TGTGCCAGCTCACCGAGTCTAGCGAGAACCACAGATACGCAGTATTTT.